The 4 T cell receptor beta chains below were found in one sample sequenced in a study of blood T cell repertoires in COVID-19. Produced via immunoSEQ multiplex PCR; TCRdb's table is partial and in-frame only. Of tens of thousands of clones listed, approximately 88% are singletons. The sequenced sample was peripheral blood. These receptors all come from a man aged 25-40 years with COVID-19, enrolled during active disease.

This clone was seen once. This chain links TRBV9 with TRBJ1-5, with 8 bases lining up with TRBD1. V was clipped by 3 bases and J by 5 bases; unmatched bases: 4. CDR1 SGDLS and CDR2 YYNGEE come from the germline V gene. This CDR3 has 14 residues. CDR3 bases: TGTGCCAGCAGCGGAGGACAGGGTTATCAGCCCCAGCATTTT. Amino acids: CASSGGQGYQPQHF.

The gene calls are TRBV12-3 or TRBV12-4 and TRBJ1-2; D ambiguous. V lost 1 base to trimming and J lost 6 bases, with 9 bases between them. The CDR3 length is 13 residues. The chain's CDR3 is CASSLGRRNGYTF. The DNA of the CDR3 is TGTGCCAGCAGTTTAGGGAGGAGAAATGGCTACACCTTC.

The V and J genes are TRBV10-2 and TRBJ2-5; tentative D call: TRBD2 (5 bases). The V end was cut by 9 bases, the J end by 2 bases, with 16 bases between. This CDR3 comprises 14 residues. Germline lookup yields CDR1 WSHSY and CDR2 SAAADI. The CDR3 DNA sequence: TGCGCCAGGGTGCGGCGGGCAATACAAGAGACCCAGTACTTC. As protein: CARVRRAIQETQYF.

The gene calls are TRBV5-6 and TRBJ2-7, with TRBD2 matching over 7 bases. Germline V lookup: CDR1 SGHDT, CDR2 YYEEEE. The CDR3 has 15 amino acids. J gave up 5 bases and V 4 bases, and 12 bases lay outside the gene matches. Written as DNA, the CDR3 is TGTGCCAGCAGCCCGCCGGGGGGAACTACTAACGAGCAGTACTTC. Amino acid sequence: CASSPPGGTTNEQYF.